This section outlines one T cell receptor (beta chain) sequence together with its context. Its antigen is as yet unknown. This entry is derived from a study of cytomegalovirus exposure and HLA in healthy donors. Donors came from a validation cohort of over a hundred subjects, distinct from the first 666-subject cohort. Study conclusions and caveats: The tendency of first-cohort TCR clusters to co-occur in the 100 to 150 validation repertoires was identified by a subsequent analysis. There were a few CMV-associated chains whose specificity for CMV antigens was confirmed in vitro. Per published reports, the classifier diagnosed cytomegalovirus status with high specificity and sensitivity.

Sequenced by immunoSEQ multiplex PCR; TCRdb stores in-frame clones only, minus some. The sample contains approximately 300,000 clones, around 86% of which appear only once. This TCR was sampled from a woman under 30 in good health and CMV-seronegative. Sequencing input: PBMCs.

The CDR3 DNA follows: TGTGCCAGCATCCCTCCGGGGGGGCCCCCTGATGAGCAGTACTTC. This encodes CASIPPGGPPDEQYF. The genes are TRBV14 and TRBJ2-7; 8 positions agree with TRBD2. This CDR3 has 15 residues. CDR1 is SGHDN, CDR2 FVKESK, per germline. V trimming: 7 bases; J trimming: 7 bases; junction bases outside the gene matches: 15.